Listed below are T cell receptor beta chains from one sample, sequenced in a study of T cell responses to AZD1222 COVID-19 vaccine. The protocol was immunoSEQ multiplex PCR, while the TCRdb copy is restricted to in-frame clones and leaves out a portion. Of about 170,000 clones listed, more than 80% were seen once; the top ten hold 2.6%. Sequences were derived from peripheral blood, sampled on day 0 of AZD1222 vaccination. These receptors were obtained from an adult in good health. The CDR3 runs from the conserved cysteine through the conserved F or W. The order of the fields is CDR3 DNA, CDR3 protein, D gene, V gene, J gene, clone size, CDR3 length. D genes are given only for firm matches. Clone size appears in some rows only: once, few, many, or a class for an expanded clone.

CDR3nt: TGTGCCAGTAGTATAGGCGGGACAGGAGGATACGAGCAGTACTTC; CDR3aa: CASSIGGTGGYEQYF; d_gene: TRBD1; v_gene: TRBV19; j_gene: TRBJ2-7; abundance: -; len: 15
CDR3nt: TGTGCCAGCAGCTCCCCCAGGGGTGAGGAGACCCAGTACTTC; CDR3aa: CASSSPRGEETQYF; d_gene: -; v_gene: TRBV5-4; j_gene: TRBJ2-5; abundance: -; len: 14
CDR3nt: TGTGCCAGCAGCCAATATGGTCGGAACACCGGGGAGCTGTTTTTT; CDR3aa: CASSQYGRNTGELFF; d_gene: -; v_gene: TRBV3-1/TRBV3-2; j_gene: TRBJ2-2; abundance: -; len: 15
CDR3nt: TGCGCCAGCAGCTTGGAGGACTACAATGAGCAGTTCTTC; CDR3aa: CASSLEDYNEQFF; d_gene: -; v_gene: TRBV5-1; j_gene: TRBJ2-1; abundance: few; len: 13
CDR3nt: TGTGCCAGCAGCTTAGCTGGGGGGCTCAACGAGCAGTACTTC; CDR3aa: CASSLAGGLNEQYF; d_gene: -; v_gene: TRBV7-2; j_gene: TRBJ2-7; abundance: -; len: 14
CDR3nt: TGTGCCAGTAGTATGTTAGCGGGGGGAAACACCGGGGAGCTGTTTTTT; CDR3aa: CASSMLAGGNTGELFF; d_gene: TRBD2; v_gene: TRBV19; j_gene: TRBJ2-2; abundance: -; len: 16
CDR3nt: TGTGCCAGCAGCGGTAGTGGGGGCCTCTACGAGCAGTACTTC; CDR3aa: CASSGSGGLYEQYF; d_gene: -; v_gene: TRBV9; j_gene: TRBJ2-7; abundance: -; len: 14
CDR3nt: TGTGCCAGCAGCTTAAGTGGGCAGATTAACACCGGGGAGCTGTTTTTT; CDR3aa: CASSLSGQINTGELFF; d_gene: -; v_gene: TRBV7-2; j_gene: TRBJ2-2; abundance: -; len: 16
CDR3nt: TGTGCCTGGGGTGGGTCGGGCAATCAGCCCCAGCATTTT; CDR3aa: CAWGGSGNQPQHF; d_gene: -; v_gene: TRBV30; j_gene: TRBJ1-5; abundance: once; len: 13
CDR3nt: TGTGCCAGCGGACCCCAGGGAGCGACGGGGGGCAATGAGCAGTTCTTC; CDR3aa: CASGPQGATGGNEQFF; d_gene: TRBD2; v_gene: TRBV7-9; j_gene: TRBJ2-1; abundance: once; len: 16
CDR3nt: TGTGCCAGCAGCTGGGGGGGGCTGAGGGAGCAGTACTTC; CDR3aa: CASSWGGLREQYF; d_gene: -; v_gene: TRBV7-8; j_gene: TRBJ2-7; abundance: -; len: 13
CDR3nt: TGTGCCAGCTCGTCGGACAGGAACACTGAAGCTTTCTTT; CDR3aa: CASSSDRNTEAFF; d_gene: -; v_gene: TRBV18; j_gene: TRBJ1-1; abundance: -; len: 13
CDR3nt: TGTGCCAGCAGTTTCTCGGACGAGCAGTACTTC; CDR3aa: CASSFSDEQYF; d_gene: -; v_gene: TRBV12-3/TRBV12-4; j_gene: TRBJ2-7; abundance: few; len: 11
CDR3nt: TGTGCCAGCAGCCCAAACGGGGGGGCTGTATCACCCCTCCACTTT; CDR3aa: CASSPNGGAVSPLHF; d_gene: -; v_gene: TRBV7-8; j_gene: TRBJ1-6; abundance: -; len: 15
CDR3nt: TGTGCCAGTAGTATCTCCGTCTCCTACGAGCAGTACTTC; CDR3aa: CASSISVSYEQYF; d_gene: -; v_gene: TRBV19; j_gene: TRBJ2-7; abundance: -; len: 13
CDR3nt: TGTGCCAGCAGCCCGACGGGAGGGGGTCGCACAGATACGCAGTATTTT; CDR3aa: CASSPTGGGRTDTQYF; d_gene: TRBD2; v_gene: TRBV7-9; j_gene: TRBJ2-3; abundance: -; len: 16
CDR3nt: TGCGCCAGCAGCCGCGTAGGGACTAGCGGGAACAATGAGCAGTTCTTC; CDR3aa: CASSRVGTSGNNEQFF; d_gene: TRBD2; v_gene: TRBV4-1; j_gene: TRBJ2-1; abundance: -; len: 16
CDR3nt: TGTGCCAGCAGCTTCCGGACTAGCGGAGAGACCCAGTACTTC; CDR3aa: CASSFRTSGETQYF; d_gene: TRBD2; v_gene: TRBV7-6; j_gene: TRBJ2-5; abundance: -; len: 14
CDR3nt: TGTGCCAGCAGCTTGTCCCTCCGAGGGCTTGGCGGGGGAACGGGGACCCAGTACTTC; CDR3aa: CASSLSLRGLGGGTGTQYF; d_gene: TRBD2; v_gene: TRBV5-4; j_gene: TRBJ2-5; abundance: -; len: 19
CDR3nt: TGCGCCAGCAGTGAGGGACAGGGACGCTCTGGGGCCAACGTCCTGACTTTC; CDR3aa: CASSEGQGRSGANVLTF; d_gene: TRBD1; v_gene: TRBV10-1; j_gene: TRBJ2-6; abundance: -; len: 17
CDR3nt: TGTGCCACCCGTACCCTGAGGACAGGGACCCTTATGAACACTGAAGCTTTCTTT; CDR3aa: CATRTLRTGTLMNTEAFF; d_gene: TRBD1; v_gene: TRBV15; j_gene: TRBJ1-1; abundance: once; len: 18
CDR3nt: TGTGCCTGGAGTCAAGGGCCGGGCTACACCTTC; CDR3aa: CAWSQGPGYTF; d_gene: -; v_gene: TRBV30; j_gene: TRBJ1-2; abundance: -; len: 11
CDR3nt: TGTGCCAGCAGCTTGAATGGAGACGAAAAACTGTTTTTT; CDR3aa: CASSLNGDEKLFF; d_gene: -; v_gene: TRBV5-5; j_gene: TRBJ1-4; abundance: -; len: 13
CDR3nt: TGTGCCAGCAGCCCGATAAGCGGGGGAAGCTGGGGCTACACCTTC; CDR3aa: CASSPISGGSWGYTF; d_gene: -; v_gene: TRBV7-9; j_gene: TRBJ1-2; abundance: -; len: 15
CDR3nt: TGTGCCAGCAGCGGGGGGACAGGGGGCTATCAGCCCCAGCATTTT; CDR3aa: CASSGGTGGYQPQHF; d_gene: TRBD1; v_gene: TRBV9; j_gene: TRBJ1-5; abundance: -; len: 15
CDR3nt: TGTGCCAGCAGCCAAGACGAGTCCGGACTAGCAGAGAAGCAGTTCTTC; CDR3aa: CASSQDESGLAEKQFF; d_gene: TRBD2; v_gene: TRBV14; j_gene: TRBJ2-1; abundance: -; len: 16
CDR3nt: TGTGCCAGCAGCCCGGGGTGGCGGCCCACTTCCTACAATGAGCAGTTCTTC; CDR3aa: CASSPGWRPTSYNEQFF; d_gene: -; v_gene: TRBV5-4; j_gene: TRBJ2-1; abundance: -; len: 17
CDR3nt: TGTGCCAGTAAAATAGGACCGAATAATGAAAAACTGTTTTTT; CDR3aa: CASKIGPNNEKLFF; d_gene: -; v_gene: TRBV19; j_gene: TRBJ1-4; abundance: -; len: 14
CDR3nt: TGCGCCAGCAGCCAAGATTTTTCGGGGGAAGACTATGGCTACACCTTC; CDR3aa: CASSQDFSGEDYGYTF; d_gene: -; v_gene: TRBV4-1; j_gene: TRBJ1-2; abundance: -; len: 16
CDR3nt: TGTGCCAGCAGCTTAGCCAGGAATAGCAATCAGCCCCAGCATTTT; CDR3aa: CASSLARNSNQPQHF; d_gene: -; v_gene: TRBV7-8; j_gene: TRBJ1-5; abundance: -; len: 15
CDR3nt: TGTGCCAGCACCCCGGACAGGGGAAACACCGGGGAGCTGTTTTTT; CDR3aa: CASTPDRGNTGELFF; d_gene: TRBD1; v_gene: TRBV25-1; j_gene: TRBJ2-2; abundance: -; len: 15
CDR3nt: TGTGCCAGTCAGACAGGACGTCATGAAAAGCAGTACTTC; CDR3aa: CASQTGRHEKQYF; d_gene: -; v_gene: TRBV19; j_gene: TRBJ2-7; abundance: -; len: 13
CDR3nt: TGTGCCAGCAGCCCCGCCGGGACAGGCACTAATGAGCAGTTCTTC; CDR3aa: CASSPAGTGTNEQFF; d_gene: TRBD1; v_gene: TRBV6-2/TRBV6-3; j_gene: TRBJ2-1; abundance: -; len: 15
CDR3nt: TGTGCCAGCAGCCAAGCGGACAGTACCTACGAGCAGTACTTC; CDR3aa: CASSQADSTYEQYF; d_gene: -; v_gene: TRBV3-1/TRBV3-2; j_gene: TRBJ2-7; abundance: -; len: 14
CDR3nt: TGTGCCAGCAGCGCGGGGACCACTCAGCCCCAGCATTTT; CDR3aa: CASSAGTTQPQHF; d_gene: -; v_gene: TRBV9; j_gene: TRBJ1-5; abundance: -; len: 13
CDR3nt: TGTGCCAGCAGCCCCCACGGGGACTCGGAAGCTTTCTTT; CDR3aa: CASSPHGDSEAFF; d_gene: -; v_gene: TRBV7-9; j_gene: TRBJ1-1; abundance: once; len: 13
CDR3nt: TGTGCCAGCAGTCCGCGGTTAGAGAACACTGAAGCTTTCTTT; CDR3aa: CASSPRLENTEAFF; d_gene: -; v_gene: TRBV6-5; j_gene: TRBJ1-1; abundance: -; len: 14
CDR3nt: TGTGCCAGCGGGCTGACACCTTATAGCAATCAGCCCCAGCATTTT; CDR3aa: CASGLTPYSNQPQHF; d_gene: -; v_gene: TRBV27; j_gene: TRBJ1-5; abundance: -; len: 15
CDR3nt: TGTGCCAGCAGTAGTCTAGCGGGAGGGCCGACGGGTGACGATGAGCAGTTCTTC; CDR3aa: CASSSLAGGPTGDDEQFF; d_gene: TRBD2; v_gene: TRBV27; j_gene: TRBJ2-1; abundance: -; len: 18
CDR3nt: TGTGCCAGCAGTGAAGGTACTAGCGGGATGACAGATACGCAGTATTTT; CDR3aa: CASSEGTSGMTDTQYF; d_gene: TRBD2; v_gene: TRBV6-1; j_gene: TRBJ2-3; abundance: -; len: 16
CDR3nt: TGCGCCAGCAGCTTGGACAGCTCTGGAAACACCATATATTTT; CDR3aa: CASSLDSSGNTIYF; d_gene: -; v_gene: TRBV5-1; j_gene: TRBJ1-3; abundance: -; len: 14
CDR3nt: TGTGCCAGCAGCAAGGGAAGCGAGACGTACGAGCAGTACTTC; CDR3aa: CASSKGSETYEQYF; d_gene: -; v_gene: TRBV21-1; j_gene: TRBJ2-7; abundance: -; len: 14
CDR3nt: TGTGCCAGCTCAAATCGGCCTAATGAAAAACTGTTTTTT; CDR3aa: CASSNRPNEKLFF; d_gene: -; v_gene: TRBV6-5; j_gene: TRBJ1-4; abundance: -; len: 13
CDR3nt: TGTGCCAGTAGGGCCAGACAGCCCTCTGGAAACACCATATATTTT; CDR3aa: CASRARQPSGNTIYF; d_gene: -; v_gene: TRBV19; j_gene: TRBJ1-3; abundance: -; len: 15
CDR3nt: TGTGCCAGTAGGACAGCGGGGGGAGAGACCCAGTACTTC; CDR3aa: CASRTAGGETQYF; d_gene: TRBD2; v_gene: TRBV3-1/TRBV3-2; j_gene: TRBJ2-5; abundance: -; len: 13